The next 13 T cell receptor beta chains were all read from a single sample in a study of cytomegalovirus exposure and HLA in healthy donors. 60 Vbeta and 13 Jbeta primers were used in PCR. TCRdb keeps only in-frame clones here, not all; method: immunoSEQ multiplex PCR. Among 100,000 to 150,000 clones, around 84% were seen once, and the ten largest hold 6.3%. The sequenced material came from PBMCs. The receptors here all came from a woman aged 40 to 50 in good health and CMV-seronegative.

This clone was seen once. The V gene is TRBV28, the J gene TRBJ1-5; unclear D gene. V was cut by 3 bases and J by 7 bases, with 13 bases left in between. The V gene's germline CDR1 is MDHEN and CDR2 SYDVKM. The CDR3 has 14 residues. The CDR3 is CASSFLAGLQPQHF. The CDR3 DNA sequence: TGTGCCAGCAGTTTTCTTGCAGGACTACAGCCCCAGCATTTT.

V usage is TRBV28 and J usage is TRBJ1-6; D unclear. Trimming removed 5 bases at V and 7 bases at J, with 3 bases between. Germline V gives CDR1 MDHEN, CDR2 SYDVKM. The CDR3 extends over 11 amino acids. The CDR3: CASSQNSPLHF. In nucleotides, the CDR3 is TGTGCCAGCAGTCAAAATTCACCCCTCCACTTT.

V usage is TRBV5-1 and J usage is TRBJ1-1, with 9 bases that match TRBD1. Per germline, CDR1 SGHRS and CDR2 YFSETQ. The length of the CDR3 is 18 residues. V lost 0 bases to trimming and J lost 7 bases; unmatched junction nucleotides: 16. The CDR3 nucleotides read TGCGCCAGCAGCTTGGGCTGGGGGGACAGGGCGCATTTCGGTGAAGCTTTCTTT. This codes for CASSLGWGDRAHFGEAFF.

This clone was seen just once. The chain uses TRBV2 and TRBJ1-5, with TRBD1 matching over 7 bases. The CDR3 is 12 residues long. V lost 5 bases to trimming and J lost 5 bases; unmatched junction nucleotides: 0. Germline loops: CDR1 SNHLY, CDR2 FYNNEI. CDR3 sequence: CASSTGDQPQHF. The CDR3 DNA reads as TGTGCCAGCAGTACAGGGGATCAGCCCCAGCATTTT.

The chain joins TRBV18 to TRBJ2-5; no definite D call. The CDR3 loop spans 13 amino acids. The germline V and J ends were trimmed by 2 bases and 2 bases, with 6 bases remaining between them. Germline loops: CDR1 KGHSH, CDR2 LQKENI. The CDR3 loop reads CASSPDGQETQYF. DNA of the CDR3: TGTGCCAGCTCACCAGACGGGCAAGAGACCCAGTACTTC.

V is TRBV7-2 and J is TRBJ2-1; 9 nucleotides line up with TRBD2. The V gene's germline CDR1 is SGHTA and CDR2 FQGNSA. Trimming at V came to 9 bases and at J to 0 bases, leaving 6 bases not matched to a gene. CDR3 length equals 15 residues. CDR3 sequence: CASRLAESSYNEQFF. The CDR3 nucleotides read TGTGCCAGTAGACTAGCGGAAAGCTCCTACAATGAGCAGTTCTTC.

The genes are TRBV5-1 and TRBJ2-1, with 9 bases fitting TRBD2. J gave up 2 bases and V 4 bases, and 7 bases lay outside the gene matches. The CDR3 length is 16 residues. CDR1 and CDR2 from the germline V gene are SGHRS and YFSETQ. The DNA of the CDR3 is TGCGCCAGCAGCGTTCTTAGCGGGAGCCCCTACAATGAGCAGTTCTTC. Protein sequence: CASSVLSGSPYNEQFF.

This chain joins TRBV28 and TRBJ2-4, with D perhaps matching TRBD1 (5 bases). Germline V lookup: CDR1 MDHEN, CDR2 SYDVKM. V was clipped by 7 bases and J by 4 bases, with 14 bases between them. The CDR3 extends over 14 amino acids. As DNA, the CDR3 is TGTGCCAGCACCCTACAGGACGGAAAAAACATTCAGTACTTC. This encodes CASTLQDGKNIQYF.

The J gene is TRBJ1-3, the V gene TRBV28; D possibly corresponds to TRBD1 (6 bases). CDR3 length: 15 residues. V dropped 5 bases and J dropped 4 bases, with 15 bases sitting between them. Germline CDR1 is MDHEN and CDR2 is SYDVKM. The CDR3 region has the DNA TGTGCCAGCAGTCGCAGGGCAGGGACAGGAAACACCATATATTTT. Amino acids: CASSRRAGTGNTIYF.

This CDR3 reads CASSLGFSGASSYEQYF. The CDR3 coding sequence is TGTGCCAGCAGCTTAGGTTTCTCAGGTGCTTCTTCCTACGAGCAGTACTTC. This chain uses TRBV7-8 with TRBJ2-7; no definite D call. The V and J ends lost 1 base and 1 base respectively, with 17 bases between them. CDR3 size: 17 residues. Germline lookup yields CDR1 SGHVS and CDR2 FQNEAQ.

This clone showed up just once. The rearrangement joins TRBV4-2 to TRBJ2-7; TRBD2 aligns across 8 bases. This CDR3 is 15 amino acids long. Unmatched junction bases numbered 5, after V lost 2 bases and J lost 2 bases. The V gene's germline CDR1 is LGHNA and CDR2 YNFKEQ. The CDR3 region is CASSQSTSGPYEQYF. DNA for the CDR3: TGTGCCAGCAGCCAATCAACTAGCGGTCCCTACGAGCAGTACTTC.

This clone was seen only once. J is TRBJ2-5 and V is TRBV5-4; 7 bases match TRBD1. The CDR3 loop spans 13 amino acids. CDR1 and CDR2 (germline): SGHNT, YYREEE (reference sequence). V dropped 5 bases and J dropped 4; count of bases not matched to a gene: 5. The CDR3, as DNA: TGTGCCAGCAGAGACAGGGTCTTAGAGACCCAGTACTTC. Encoded protein: CASRDRVLETQYF.

This chain connects TRBV7-3 to TRBJ1-1; D is possibly TRBD1 (6 bases). The CDR3 runs to 14 residues. Germline lookup yields CDR1 SGHTA and CDR2 FQGTGA. V was shortened by 6 bases and J by 1 base, with 12 bases between the two germline ends. The CDR3 protein is CASSPGHQNTEAFF. CDR3 DNA: TGTGCCAGCAGTCCGGGACACCAGAACACTGAAGCTTTCTTT.